The next 28 T cell receptor beta chains were all read from a single sample in a study of type 1 and type 2 diabetes patients. The PCR template was genomic DNA. Amplification of the beta chain CDR3 used 30 forward and 13 reverse multiplex primers. A single record per CDR3 protein comes from TCRdb applying MiXCR to the multiplex PCR reads. Among more than 250,000 distinct CDR3 sequences listed, roughly 44% were seen once. Sequencing input: peripheral blood mononuclear cells (PBMCs). Receptors were obtained from a man aged 18 to 30 with type 2 diabetes.

The genes are TRBV12-3 or TRBV12-4 and TRBJ2-7, with TRBD1 as a possible D gene (5 bases). This CDR3 is built from 16 residues. V shed 6 bases and J shed 0 bases, with 18 bases lying between them. CDR3 nucleotide sequence: TGTGCCAGCAGCCCATCCGACAGCTACAGCTCCTACGAGCAGTACTTC. It codes for CASSPSDSYSSYEQYF.

This clonotype was counted a few times. The J gene is TRBJ2-7, the V gene TRBV12-3 or TRBV12-4; D call uncertain. CDR3 length: 13 amino acids. V was trimmed by 5 bases and J by 2 bases, leaving 10 bases between them. The CDR3 DNA reads TGTGCCAGCAGTCCCCGTATAGCCTACGAGCAGTACTTC. Translated, it gives CASSPRIAYEQYF.

This clonotype was found a few times. The J gene is TRBJ1-1, the V gene TRBV27; 9 nucleotides line up with TRBD1. The CDR3 covers 14 residues. J was trimmed by 6 bases and V by 5 bases; bases with no gene match: 7. Germline lookup yields CDR1 MNHEY and CDR2 SMNVEV (reference sequence). The CDR3 spells CASSNRGLGAEAFF. Here the CDR3 DNA reads TGTGCCAGCAGTAACAGGGGGCTAGGGGCTGAAGCTTTCTTT.

This rearrangement joins TRBV20-1 to TRBJ2-7; 9 bases are a match to TRBD2. V gave up 5 bases and J gave up 3 bases; unmatched junction bases: 11. The germline V gene has CDR1 DFQATT and CDR2 SNEGSKA (reference sequence). This CDR3 is 15 amino acids long. CDR3 DNA: TGCAGTGCTCCCGCGGGGGGGGACGCCTTCTACGAGCAGTACTTC. Translation gives CSAPAGGDAFYEQYF.

V usage is TRBV7-6 and J usage is TRBJ1-2; D is possibly TRBD1 (5 bases). V lost 2 bases and J lost 0, with 13 bases in between. The CDR3 spans 16 residues. From germline, CDR1 is SGHVS and CDR2 FNYEAQ. The CDR3 DNA sequence: TGTGCCAGCAGCTTAACAGCCCGGGGGTCTAACTATGGCTACACCTTC. This sequence encodes CASSLTARGSNYGYTF. Combining the CDR3 with reference TRBV7-6 and TRBJ1-2 gives the whole variable domain GAGVSQSPRYKVTKRGQDVALRCDPISGHVSLYWYRQALGQGPEFLTYFNYEAQQDKSGLPNDRFSAERPEGSISTLTIQRTEQRDSAMYRCASSLTARGSNYGYTFGSGTRLTVV.

The chain links TRBV7-2 to TRBJ2-2, with D hard to call. Germline V gene lookup returns CDR1 SGHTA and CDR2 FQGNSA. Trimming removed 2 bases at V and 6 bases at J, with 10 bases between. This CDR3 is built from 14 residues. The CDR3 nucleotides read TGTGCCAGCAGCTTAAGGCAGCTCTCCGGGGAGCTGTTTTTT. This sequence encodes CASSLRQLSGELFF.

The genes are TRBV12-3 or TRBV12-4 and TRBJ2-1, with D possibly called TRBD1 or TRBD2 (5 bases each). The CDR3 totals 13 residues. The ends were cut back, 3 bases at V and 2 bases at J, with 5 bases in the middle. CDR3 region: CASSLGAYNEQFF. The CDR3 nucleotides read TGTGCCAGCAGTTTGGGGGCCTACAATGAGCAGTTCTTC.

The chain recombines TRBV30 with TRBJ1-5; no reliable D call. Germline V CDR1 and CDR2: GTSNPN, SVGIG (reference sequence). Deletions cut 0 bases from V and 4 bases from J, with 7 bases between. This CDR3 is 13 amino acids long. The CDR3 loop reads CAWSVRPNQPQHF. The CDR3 DNA reads TGTGCCTGGAGTGTACGTCCAAATCAGCCCCAGCATTTT.

This chain uses TRBV7-2 with TRBJ1-4, with TRBD1 matching over 7 bases. The CDR3 covers 16 residues. After removal of 6 bases from V and 0 bases from J, the junction contained 7 bases not matched to a gene. From germline, CDR1 is SGHTA and CDR2 FQGNSA. CDR3 in amino acids: CASRMGQTATNEKLFF. The DNA for the CDR3 is TGTGCCAGCAGGATGGGACAGACAGCAACTAATGAAAAACTGTTTTTT.

V gene TRBV19 combines with J gene TRBJ1-1; perhaps TRBD1 as D (5 bases). This CDR3 contains 13 residues. The germline gives CDR1 LNHDA, CDR2 SQIVND (reference sequence). Trimming took 10 bases from V and 1 from J, leaving 13 bases between them. This CDR3 reads CATGRTKNTEAFF. CDR3 bases: TGTGCCACGGGACGGACGAAGAACACTGAAGCTTTCTTT.

V usage is TRBV30 and J usage is TRBJ2-5, with 7 bases matching TRBD2. The CDR3 sequence is 14 residues long. Germline loops: CDR1 GTSNPN, CDR2 SVGIG (reference sequence). The J segment lost 4 bases and the V segment lost 4 bases, leaving 9 bases of the junction unmatched. CDR3 loop: CAWTSGVGRETQYF. Here the CDR3 DNA reads TGTGCCTGGACAAGCGGGGTGGGTCGAGAGACCCAGTACTTC.

This chain connects TRBV4-3 to TRBJ2-3; D call uncertain. Deletions cut 0 bases from V and 2 bases from J, with 12 bases between. In germline, CDR1 is LGHNA, CDR2 YSLEER. There are 16 residues in the CDR3. CDR3 in DNA: TGCGCCAGCAGCCAAGAGTTGAAGAGTTACACAGATACGCAGTATTTT. Its protein is CASSQELKSYTDTQYF.

This clonotype was seen a handful of times. The chain recombines TRBV13 with TRBJ2-7, with 7 positions matching TRBD2. Germline lookup yields CDR1 PRHDT and CDR2 FYEKMQ (reference sequence). This CDR3 is built from 16 residues. V shed 4 bases, J shed 2 bases, and the junction held 11 bases outside the gene matches. In DNA, the CDR3 is TGTGCCAGCAGCTCCACCTCCTGGGGGGGTACCTACGAGCAGTACTTC. Its translation: CASSSTSWGGTYEQYF.

The sample holds a few counts of this clonotype. The chain recombines TRBV7-2 with TRBJ1-6; D unresolved. This CDR3 contains 16 residues. From germline, CDR1 is SGHTA and CDR2 FQGNSA. V was pared by 5 bases and J by 1 base, with 12 bases between. The CDR3 loop is CASSQEDRSYNSPLHF. The CDR3 DNA is TGTGCCAGCAGCCAAGAGGACCGATCCTATAATTCACCCCTCCACTTT.

This clonotype has at least ten counts. The CDR3 region has the DNA TGTGCCAGCAGTGAATTTGGCAACTACACCTTC. Residues: CASSEFGNYTF. The chain joins TRBV2 to TRBJ1-2; D call uncertain. Germline CDR1 is SNHLY and CDR2 is FYNNEI. The CDR3 spans 11 residues. Trimming shortened V by 2 bases and J by 10 bases, and 8 bases separated the two germline ends.

This clonotype was counted between two and nine times. This chain links TRBV4-3 with TRBJ1-2; D possibly corresponds to TRBD1 (6 bases). Germline V gene data show CDR1 as LGHNA and CDR2 as YSLEER. The CDR3 has 14 amino acids. V lost 2 bases to trimming and J lost 8 bases, with 15 bases between them. The DNA for the CDR3 is TGCGCCAGCAGCCAAAGGATAGGGGGGTCAGGCTACACCTTC. The encoded protein is CASSQRIGGSGYTF.

V is TRBV13 and J is TRBJ1-1; perhaps TRBD1 as D (6 bases). The CDR3 extends over 14 amino acids. Germline CDR1 reads PRHDT; CDR2 reads FYEKMQ (reference sequence). V was clipped by 10 bases and J by 6 bases, with 21 bases between them. CDR3 coding DNA: TGTGCCACCCCAGGGGACACAGGGTTGTCTGAAGCTTTCTTT. This gives the protein CATPGDTGLSEAFF.

Many counts were recorded for this clonotype. This sequence joins TRBV10-3 and TRBJ2-5, with D perhaps TRBD1 (6 bases). The CDR3 loop spans 16 amino acids. V was shortened by 3 bases and J by 3 bases, with 17 bases between the two germline ends. CDR1 is ENHRY, CDR2 SYGVKD, per germline. The CDR3 coding sequence is TGTGCCATCAGTGAAGGTCAGGGGAGAGGGGAAGAGACCCAGTACTTC. Protein sequence: CAISEGQGRGEETQYF.

The chain couples TRBV12-3 or TRBV12-4 to TRBJ2-5; TRBD2 matches 8 bases. V lost 4 bases and J lost 5; bases outside the gene matches: 18. The CDR3 is 18 amino acids. The CDR3 DNA is TGTGCCAGCAGTTCCAATATCGCTGCCGGGACTAGTGGGGAGACCCAGTACTTC. Protein sequence: CASSSNIAAGTSGETQYF.

This clonotype was seen a handful of times. The rearrangement joins TRBV11-2 to TRBJ2-7; 7 bases are shared with TRBD2. V lost 6 bases and J lost 0; bases outside the gene matches: 5. Germline CDR1 reads SGHAT; CDR2 reads FQNNGV. CDR3 length: 14 amino acids. DNA for the CDR3: TGTGCCAGCAGACAAGGCGGGAGCTCCTACGAGCAGTACTTC. It translates to CASRQGGSSYEQYF.

As regards this clonotype: One junction end does not reproduce the germline sequence, and a read error may be involved. V gene TRBV10-3 combines with J gene TRBJ1-1; D perhaps matches TRBD1 (6 bases). The CDR3 is made up of 15 amino acids. In germline, CDR1 is ENHRY, CDR2 SYGVKD. CDR3 nucleotide sequence: TGTGCCGTCAGTATAAAACAGGGACCTTGGACTGAAGCTTTCTTT. Translating it yields CAVSIKQGPWTEAFF.

The chain employs TRBV12-3 or TRBV12-4 and TRBJ2-5; 9 bases agree with TRBD2. J lost 4 bases, V lost 4 bases, and 4 bases had no gene match. The CDR3 spans 14 residues. In nucleotides, the CDR3 is TGTGCCAGCAGTTCACTAGCGGGTGGAGAGACCCAGTACTTC. Amino acids: CASSSLAGGETQYF.

The J gene is TRBJ1-1, the V gene TRBV20-1; a possible D gene is TRBD1 (6 bases). The V gene's germline CDR1 is DFQATT and CDR2 SNEGSKA (reference sequence). Trimming removed 3 bases at V and 3 bases at J, with 23 bases between. This CDR3 region has 17 residues. DNA of the CDR3: TGCAGTGCTAGTTTTCGGCAGGGGTTTATTTGGGACACTGAAGCTTTCTTT. Translating gives CSASFRQGFIWDTEAFF.

This sequence joins TRBV27 and TRBJ2-5; 8 bases align to TRBD1. CDR1 is MNHEY, CDR2 SMNVEV, per germline (reference sequence). Losses at the gene ends were 3 bases for V and 4 bases for J; bases not matched to a gene: 10. This CDR3 has 16 residues. The CDR3 DNA follows: TGTGCCAGCAGTTTTTTTACCCGACAGGGGTCAGAGACCCAGTACTTC. It encodes CASSFFTRQGSETQYF.

The chain carries TRBV6-4 and TRBJ2-3, with 9 bases identical to TRBD1. The germline CDR1 and CDR2 sequences are MRHNA and SNTAGT. J was trimmed by 5 bases and V by 9 bases; bases with no gene match: 6. The CDR3 totals 13 residues. This CDR3 is CARNKDRGDTQYF. The CDR3 nucleotides are TGTGCCAGAAATAAGGACAGGGGAGATACGCAGTATTTT.

This clonotype has ten or more counts. The rearrangement links TRBV2 to TRBJ1-1, with unresolved D. This CDR3 has 14 residues. Between the trimmed V and J ends, which lost 9 bases and 0 bases, there was a span of 14 bases. CDR1 and CDR2 (germline): SNHLY, FYNNEI. The CDR3 here is CARTRWRVNTEAFF. CDR3 sequence (DNA): TGTGCCAGAACCCGGTGGAGGGTGAACACTGAAGCTTTCTTT.

The chain recombines TRBV6-5 with TRBJ1-2; no clear D. This CDR3 is 14 amino acids long. Trimming shortened V by 6 bases and J by 4 bases, and 15 bases separated the two germline ends. Looked up from germline, CDR1 is MNHEY and CDR2 is SVGAGI. Here the CDR3 DNA reads TGTGCCAGCAGCCTAGGACTGGGTTTCTATGGCTACACCTTC. It is translated as CASSLGLGFYGYTF.

The chain recombines TRBV6-5 with TRBJ2-1; no clear D gene. CDR3 size: 14 residues. The germline CDR1 and CDR2 sequences are MNHEY and SVGAGI. Trimming took 4 bases from V and 1 from J, leaving 8 bases between them. The DNA of the CDR3 is TGTGCCAGCAGTTTCCAGAAGTCCTACAATGAGCAGTTCTTC. Protein sequence: CASSFQKSYNEQFF.